The entry below describes one TCR beta chain. This specimen comes from a study of blood T cells in healthy people across ages. With 5 bases removed from V and 11 bases from J, the gap between germline ends came to 15 bases. This CDR3 is 12 amino acids long. Germline CDR1 is MNHEY and CDR2 is SMNVEV (reference sequence). The second PCR ran about 6 to 12 cycles with a sample-barcoded 5' primer and J-beta primers. TCRdb passed the 5' RACE reads through MiXCR, listing each CDR3 protein once. The sample consists of about 1,600,000 distinct CDR3 sequences, roughly 40% of them appearing once. The chain links TRBV27 to TRBJ2-5; D remains unclear. Sequenced: blood. This TCR derives from a woman under 30 in good health. As DNA, the CDR3 is TGTGCCAGCAGTCACCCACAAGATGAGCAGTACTTC. It yields the protein CASSHPQDEQYF.